This T cell receptor beta chain was captured in a study of blood T cell repertoires in COVID-19. Only in-frame clones appear in the TCRdb table, and some are missing; sequencing was by immunoSEQ multiplex PCR. Found here are roughly 45,000 clones, more than 60% of them singletons; the top ten hold about 26%. The germline V and J ends were trimmed by 0 bases and 4 bases, with 12 bases remaining between them. Per the germline V gene, CDR1 is LGHDT and CDR2 is YNNKEL (reference sequence). There are 15 residues in the CDR3. The sequence was obtained from a woman in her 70s with acute or convalescent COVID-19. Sequencing was carried out using peripheral blood. The chain employs TRBV3-1 (or the pseudogene TRBV3-2) and TRBJ1-2, with TRBD1 as a possible D gene (6 bases). For the CDR3, the DNA is TGTGCCAGCAGCCAAGATCAGGGGTTTGGCTATGGCTACACCTTC. Amino acid sequence: CASSQDQGFGYGYTF.